This record concerns one TCR beta chain sequence. What it binds is not known. This sample was taken from a study of CD8+CD57+ T cells in acquired aplastic anemia. TCR beta VDJ and CDR3 profiling used genomic DNA as template. TCRdb ran MiXCR on the reads and lists one entry per CDR3 protein. The data contain about half a million distinct CDR3 sequences, about a third of them singletons. The CDR3 totals 13 residues. V lost 1 base and J lost 2, with 8 bases in between. From germline, CDR1 is DFQATT and CDR2 SNEGSKA (reference sequence). Study outcomes and limitations: CD8+ Simpson's diversity showed no significant patient-control difference.

In patients chosen for sequencing, flow cytometry had shown CD8+CD57+ cell expansion. The patients all had a severe acquired aplastic anemia diagnosis. Each patient gave a blood sample that was collected before any therapy had been received. The chain recombines TRBV20-1 with TRBJ1-2; D is undetermined. Material for sequencing was sorted CD4+, CD8+, or CD8+CD57+ T cells (not recorded which) from PBMCs. The TCR was taken from a human donor with aplastic anemia. The CDR3 sequence: CSARGAENYGYTF. DNA of the CDR3: TGCAGTGCTAGAGGGGCGGAGAACTATGGCTACACCTTC.